This T cell receptor (beta chain) was recorded in a study of shared clonotypes between healthy human individuals. CD45RO negativity and positive selection for CCR7 defined naive CD8 cells, a population that excluded terminally differentiated effector memory CD45RA+ cells. Here immunoSEQ multiplex PCR was the method, and the copy in TCRdb shows in-frame clones only, minus some. This sample has about 600,000 clones; about 95% occur once, and the top ten carry roughly 0.1%. In germline, CDR1 is MGHRA, CDR2 YSYEKL. Trimming took 3 bases from V and 0 from J, leaving 17 bases between them. The CDR3 totals 17 residues.

This sequence was found in a woman aged 25 to 39 in good health. V usage is TRBV4-1 and J usage is TRBJ1-1, with D possibly TRBD1 on 5 matching bases. Specimen: naive CD8+ T cells sorted from blood. For the CDR3, the DNA is TGCGCCAGCAGCCAGTCGCAGGGCGCGCACATGAACACTGAAGCTTTCTTT. It specifies CASSQSQGAHMNTEAFF.